The source of this TCR beta chain is a study of CD8 T cells in ankylosing spondylitis. Unmatched junction bases numbered 4, after V lost 2 bases and J lost 4 bases. Looked up from germline, CDR1 is SGHAT and CDR2 is FQNNGV. The CDR3 length is 15 residues. Scientists made TCR beta libraries using quantitative 5'-RACE with molecular barcodes. One entry per CDR3 protein, called by TCRdb with MiXCR from the 5' RACE reads. The sample yields approximately 540,000 distinct CDR3 sequences, about an eighth seen once. Points from the study as a whole: Made up of 7 to 9 highly homologous variants, a TCR beta motif appeared characteristic of ankylosing spondylitis blood. Earlier studies detected some motif variants in reactive arthritis synovial fluid and blood. The clones that were linked to disease were reported to be significantly enriched in matched synovial fluid samples from ankylosing spondylitis patients. CD8+ cells made up the disease-linked clones, which were relatively rare in peripheral blood.

About this clonotype itself: Its antigen is unidentified.

Sequencing input: blood, either unsorted or a sorted T cell fraction (not recorded which). The J gene is TRBJ2-2, the V gene TRBV11-2; TRBD1 agrees at 7 bases. The clonotype originates from a male donor with ankylosing spondylitis. CDR3 region: CASSLRAGGTGELFF. As DNA, the CDR3 is TGTGCCAGCAGCTTAAGAGCAGGGGGCACCGGGGAGCTGTTTTTT. Based on the CDR3 plus reference TRBV11-2 and TRBJ2-2, the full variable domain is EAGVAQSPRYKIIEKRQSVAFWCNPISGHATLYWYQQILGQGPKLLIQFQNNGVVDDSQLPKDRFSAERLKGVDSTLKIQPAKLEDSAVYLCASSLRAGGTGELFFGEGSRLTVL.